The present T cell receptor (beta chain) was sequenced within a study of CD8 T cells in ankylosing spondylitis. Points from the study as a whole: Earlier studies detected some motif variants in reactive arthritis synovial fluid and blood. From matched ankylosing spondylitis synovial fluid, disease-linked clones were reportedly recovered at significantly enriched levels.

Quantitative 5'-RACE was performed with molecular barcodes, and it yielded the TCR beta libraries. A single record per CDR3 protein comes from TCRdb applying MiXCR to the 5' RACE reads. The sample shows some 350,000 distinct CDR3 sequences, roughly 14% of them seen only once. On this clonotype: Its antigen is as yet unknown.

Trimming pared 0 bases from V and 6 bases from J, leaving 11 bases between. Germline CDR1 is DFQATT and CDR2 is SNEGSKA (reference sequence). The CDR3 is 14 amino acids. This rearrangement joins TRBV20-1 to TRBJ1-4; tentatively, D is TRBD1 (6 bases). This sequence originates from a male donor with ankylosing spondylitis or in good health (not recorded which). The sequenced sample consisted of blood, either unsorted or a sorted T cell fraction (not recorded which). DNA of the CDR3: TGCAGTGCTAGAGATGGGGGGCGCGATGAAAAACTGTTTTTT. This translates into CSARDGGRDEKLFF.